The entry that follows covers one TCR beta chain sequence. What it binds is unknown. These data originate in a study of shared clonotypes between healthy human individuals. Looking at the study overall: CD4 naive and CD4 memory each took three plates per donor, while CD8 naive took two and CD8 memory one.

General study results and limits: A limitation of the genetic and exposure-history diversity represented arose from few donors.

Data came from immunoSEQ multiplex PCR; TCRdb stores just in-frame clones and leaves some out. The sample gives some 550,000 clones, less than 98% of which show up once; roughly 0.05% is in the top ten. Donors comprised healthy HIV-negative adults lacking recent acute infections or vaccinations. Naive CD45RA+ and memory CD45RA-negative subsets were split from CD4+ cells. This sequence originates from a woman aged 25-40 years in good health. The sequenced material came from naive CD4+ T cells sorted from blood. The subset denotes: CD45RA+ positively selected.

The CDR3 here is CASSVEGYEANTIYF. The DNA of the CDR3 is TGTGCCAGCAGCGTAGAGGGTTACGAAGCGAACACCATATATTTT. This chain links TRBV9 with TRBJ1-3; D remains unclear. The CDR3 contains 15 residues. V lost 0 bases, J lost 7 bases, and 14 bases lay in between. CDR1 is SGDLS, CDR2 YYNGEE, per germline.